This T cell receptor beta chain was identified in a study of T-cell memory formation after mild COVID-19. Study overall: TCR clustering was largely donor specific.

TCRdb recomputed calls from the 5' RACE reads with MiXCR, one row per CDR3 protein. Of a few hundred thousand distinct CDR3 sequences in the sample, under 25% were seen once. The sample taken for sequencing was PBMCs or a T cell subset sorted from them (not recorded which). This sequence was found in a man between 18 and 35 years old who had mild COVID-19 (a few samples of this study predate the infection). Cell type and time point are not known.

CDR3 nucleotide sequence: TGCAGCGTTGTGCTTAGCAATGAGCAGTTCTTC. Translating gives CSVVLSNEQFF. The V gene is TRBV29-1, the J gene TRBJ2-1; D is undetermined. Germline V CDR1 and CDR2: SQVTM, ANQGSEA. This CDR3 region has 11 residues. V gave up 4 bases and J gave up 6 bases, with 7 bases separating them.